This T cell receptor beta chain was sequenced in a study of cytomegalovirus exposure and HLA in healthy donors. Findings of the study overall: Among TCR beta chains, those listed as cytomegalovirus-associated numbered over 150.

With respect to this clone: Its antigen is still unknown.

TCRdb's copy holds only in-frame clones and misses some; the assay was immunoSEQ multiplex PCR. Of about 50,000 clones listed, 93% were seen once; the top ten hold 1.5% to 2%. Germline V lookup: CDR1 SGHVS, CDR2 FQNEAQ. CDR3 size: 15 residues. V lost 5 bases and J lost 4; bases outside the gene matches: 8. The chain has TRBV7-8 and TRBJ1-1; 9 bases map to TRBD1. The sequence came from a woman under 30 in good health and CMV-seropositive. Sequenced material: PBMCs. CDR3 nucleotide sequence: TGTGCCAGCAGCCAAACCGGGACAGGGATCACTGAAGCTTTCTTT. Its protein is CASSQTGTGITEAFF.